The following is a TCR beta chain sequence with its context. The clone's antigen remains unknown. It has no much larger one-base neighbor in the sample; base qualities were not kept. The data stem from a study of cytomegalovirus exposure and HLA in healthy donors (dated by TCRdb to 2016 to 2017). In the study overall: According to a later analysis, one platform produced both the 100 to 150 validation repertoires and the approximately 660 repertoires of the first cohort. Along with the approximately 650-subject first cohort, a separate validation cohort of approximately 110 different subjects was used. The study aimed to test whether signatures of past pathogen exposure could be identified by cataloging public T cell receptors. High-throughput TCR immunosequencing, statistical association of individual TCRs with disease status, and machine learning were combined to predict cytomegalovirus infection status.

Points the paper makes about the study in general: According to the authors, the approach could potentially be generalized to other disease states and immunological phenotypes. While some public TCRs were present in many individuals, most TCR sequences turned up only very rarely across donors. The classifier was reported to diagnose cytomegalovirus status with high specificity and sensitivity in both the original and validation cohorts. In a later analysis, TCRs clustered in the first cohort were found to also tend to co-occur in the roughly 130 validation repertoires, with about 93% of cluster scores above 0. A later analysis had no HLA typing for the validation cohort, so co-occurrence there was scored across all 130 or so repertoires. In the study, some 180 TCR beta chains were listed as associated with cytomegalovirus. In vitro tests confirmed that a few of the cytomegalovirus-associated TCR beta chains recognize cytomegalovirus antigens.

The donors belonged to the validation cohort of about 110 subjects, which was separate from the approximately 700-subject first cohort. The CDR3 has 14 amino acids, counting the end cysteine and phenylalanine. Only CDR3 DNA is held: 42 bases, read in frame from base 1. Relative to germline, V is 4 bases shorter and J is 4 bases shorter, with 12 bases between their ends. Looking up the germline V gene yields CDR1 SGHTA and CDR2 FQGTGA. Libraries were made using the immunoSEQ multiplex PCR assay. The authors processed their data as follows. To diagnose cytomegalovirus status from the catalog of TCR beta chain sequences, a statistical classification framework was built. As stored in TCRdb, this immuneACCESS dataset retains in-frame rearrangements with V and J assigned. A fraction of the clones does not appear; measured against another copy, unresolved V genes explain less than half of the discrepancy, and the remainder lacks a known reason. The V and J calls and the clone size are those of that table, but D and trimming were determined from the DNA. The sample includes 150,000 or so clones, with nearly 90% observed a single time. The biggest ten clones account for over 9% of the sample.

This receptor was obtained from a woman under 30 in good health and CMV-seropositive. Sequences were obtained from PBMCs. Recombination connected TRBV7-3 to TRBJ2-3; no D gene call is confident. At the DNA level, the sequence is TGTGCCAGCAGCTCTCAGCAGACATCAGATACGCAGTATTTT. Its translation is CASSSQQTSDTQYF.